This entry is about one T cell receptor (beta chain). CDR3 length equals 14 residues. Germline V gene sequence: CDR1 LNHDA, CDR2 SQIVND (reference sequence). The data are from a study of T cells expressing NK-cell markers. With the 5' RACE reads reprocessed, TCRdb shows one record per CDR3 protein and no DNA. The table for this sample gives over 350,000 distinct CDR3 sequences. The V call is TRBV19, the J call TRBJ2-3; TCRdb gives TRBD2 as the D gene, but with no DNA this cannot be confirmed. The sample was blood T cells: a sorted CD56 or NKG2C T cell subset, CD4+ or CD8+ T cells, or bulk PBMC T cells (not recorded which). The TCR originated in a woman aged 45 to 65 in good health. The CDR3: CASSRTSFTDTQYF.